What follows describes a single T cell receptor beta chain. Its antigen is currently unknown. This entry is derived from a study of a mutant IDH1 vaccine in newly diagnosed glioma. Overall study: Beforehand, treatment had been radiotherapy, temozolomide, or both; the majority received both. The study, taken as a whole, reports: Pseudoprogression appears to have had no connection to changes in top peripheral T cell clonotypes.

The V and J ends lost 6 bases and 0 bases respectively, with 12 bases between them. This CDR3 spans 15 amino acids. Per the germline V gene, CDR1 is MNHEY and CDR2 is SVGAGI. Indicated time point: baseline, week 1 (first vaccination visit). Treatment described: pre-vaccination baseline after standard-of-care therapy. Using immunoSEQ multiplex PCR, the repertoire was profiled, and TCRdb retains in-frame clones only, with some absent. The sample holds some 50,000 clones, 75% to 90% seen once. This sequence originates from a man aged 40-50 years with glioma. Sample: PBMCs, taken from a glioma patient treated with radiotherapy, temozolomide or both. J is TRBJ2-1 and V is TRBV6-5; D perhaps matches TRBD1 (5 bases). The CDR3 DNA sequence: TGTGCCAGCAGATCCGACAGTTACTCCTACAATGAGCAGTTCTTC. Amino acid sequence: CASRSDSYSYNEQFF.